In its sample, the clone carrying this T cell receptor (beta chain) was seen once. Its antigen is still unknown. Assay: immunoSEQ multiplex PCR; the TCRdb copy retains only in-frame clones and omits some. The data hold tens of thousands of clones, with about nine tenths observed a single time. The sample belongs to a study of OX40 agonist ivuxolimab in advanced cancers. Overall study: Aged about 23 to 90 with a mean of about 63 years, they were about 80% male. Study-level points and caveats: Some patients without response likewise showed low normalized clonal expansion.

V was cut by 6 bases and J by 2 bases, with 11 bases left in between. The V gene's germline CDR1 is MNHNY and CDR2 SVGAGI (reference sequence). The CDR3 length is 14 residues. At baseline, cycle 4 day 1, and cycle 7 day 1, blood was sampled. The source material was CD4+ or CD8+ T cells sorted from blood, sampled in a trial of the OX40 agonist ivuxolimab. The rearrangement uses TRBV6-6 and TRBJ1-3, with D unresolved. The sequence derives from an adult with an advanced solid tumor such as melanoma, head and neck, liver or kidney cancer. The CDR3 sequence: CASRSGGTGNTIYF. CDR3 sequence (DNA): TGTGCCAGCAGATCCGGTGGCACTGGAAACACCATATATTTT.